Presented here are 9 T cell receptor beta chains from one specimen sequenced in a study of T-cell memory formation after mild COVID-19. TCRdb re-derived calls from the 5' RACE reads in MiXCR, one entry per CDR3 protein. The sample lists around 430,000 distinct CDR3 sequences; roughly 15% were seen once. What was sequenced was PBMCs or a T cell subset sorted from them (not recorded which). These receptors came from a man younger than 35 who had mild COVID-19 (a few samples of this study predate the infection). Cell type and time point are not known.

The chain couples TRBV6-5 to TRBJ2-7, with 7 bases identical to TRBD1. Germline CDR1 is MNHEY and CDR2 is SVGAGI. This CDR3 is 14 amino acids long. The junction had 7 bases not matched to a gene; V was cut back by 5 bases and J by 3 bases. This CDR3 reads CASSTTGTDYEQYF. The DNA for the CDR3 is TGTGCCAGCAGTACAACCGGGACAGACTACGAGCAGTACTTC.

The sample holds one count of this clonotype. The chain links TRBV9 to TRBJ2-1; 11 nucleotides align to TRBD2. J lost 8 bases, V lost 4 bases, and 14 bases had no gene match. This CDR3 has 17 residues. The germline V gene has CDR1 SGDLS and CDR2 YYNGEE. CDR3 protein: CASSFRAFSGGADEQFF. CDR3 DNA sequence: TGTGCCAGCAGCTTTCGTGCCTTTAGCGGGGGGGCTGATGAGCAGTTCTTC.

The chain combines TRBV5-1 with TRBJ2-7; 9 bases agree with TRBD1. CDR1 and CDR2 from the germline V gene are SGHRS and YFSETQ. The J segment lost 4 bases and the V segment lost 5 bases, leaving 10 bases of the junction unmatched. CDR3 length: 15 residues. The CDR3 DNA is TGCGCCAGCAGTTCCACCGGGACAGGGTTTTACGAGCAGTACTTC. As protein: CASSSTGTGFYEQYF.

This clonotype came up a few times. The V and J genes are TRBV28 and TRBJ2-5, with D hard to call. The germline V gene encodes CDR1 MDHEN and CDR2 SYDVKM. The CDR3 has 13 amino acids. Trimming cost V 5 bases and J 4 bases, with 11 bases left between them. The CDR3 reads CASSLNNRETQYF. The CDR3, as DNA: TGTGCCAGCAGTCTTAATAACAGAGAGACCCAGTACTTC.

The chain's CDR3 is CASSTRLNSEAFF. The CDR3 nucleotides read TGTGCCAGCAGCACACGACTCAACTCTGAAGCTTTCTTT. V and J are TRBV14 and TRBJ1-1; D remains ambiguous. The V gene's germline CDR1 is SGHDN and CDR2 FVKESK. The CDR3 covers 13 residues. V shed 5 bases and J shed 6 bases, with 13 bases lying between them.

The chain carries TRBV6-6 and TRBJ1-1; TRBD1 is a possible D gene (6 bases). V was clipped by 2 bases and J by 8 bases, with 6 bases between them. Germline values: CDR1 MNHNY, CDR2 SVGAGI (reference sequence). CDR3 length: 11 amino acids. For the CDR3, the DNA is TGTGCCAGCAGTTACCAGGGGGAAGCTTTCTTT. Translation gives CASSYQGEAFF.

This clonotype was detected a few times. The rearrangement uses TRBV7-9 and TRBJ1-4; TRBD1 is a possible D gene (5 bases). The CDR3 spans 17 residues. V dropped 4 bases and J dropped 7 bases, with 22 bases sitting between them. The V gene's germline CDR1 is SEHNR and CDR2 FQNEAQ (reference sequence). The CDR3: CASSSNDRPGFGEKLFF. CDR3 coding DNA: TGTGCCAGCAGCTCAAACGACAGACCGGGATTCGGTGAAAAACTGTTTTTT.

The V call is TRBV5-6, the J call TRBJ2-7; maybe TRBD1 (6 bases). The CDR3 runs 17 residues. V lost 0 bases and J lost 2, with 18 bases in between. Germline V gene sequence: CDR1 SGHDT, CDR2 YYEEEE. The CDR3: CASSLVGWGRGPYEQYV. CDR3 sequence (DNA): TGTGCCAGCAGCTTGGTTGGGTGGGGCAGGGGTCCCTACGAGCAGTACGTC.

The chain uses TRBV12-3 or TRBV12-4 and TRBJ2-3; D assignment may be TRBD1 or TRBD2 (6 bases each). V was cut by 7 bases and J by 5 bases, with 22 bases left in between. The CDR3 runs to 16 residues. CDR3 region: CASTMGKGGIEDTQYF. CDR3 nucleotide sequence: TGTGCCAGCACCATGGGGAAGGGGGGAATCGAAGATACGCAGTATTTT.